These 10 T cell receptor beta chains originate from one sample sequenced in a study of identifying expanded T cells in peripheral blood. TCRdb's copy holds only in-frame clones and misses some; the assay was immunoSEQ multiplex PCR. The repertoire has tens of thousands of clones, 84% of them found once; the top ten carry about 18%. Sequenced input: blood. The receptors were sampled from a person aged 18 to 75 in good health.

This rearrangement joins TRBV28 to TRBJ2-7; TRBD2 agrees at 12 bases. With V trimmed by 6 bases and J by 4 bases, 1 base remained unmatched. The length of the CDR3 is 13 residues. The germline V gene has CDR1 MDHEN and CDR2 SYDVKM. CDR3 region: CASRTSGSYEQYF. The CDR3 nucleotides are TGTGCCAGCAGGACTAGCGGGAGTTACGAGCAGTACTTC.

J is TRBJ2-7 and V is TRBV28; 8 bases map to TRBD1. Germline-derived CDR1 and CDR2 are MDHEN and SYDVKM. The CDR3 extends over 13 amino acids. V trimming: 6 bases; J trimming: 6 bases; junction bases outside the gene matches: 7. The CDR3 sequence: CASRLQGAGEQYF. The CDR3 DNA sequence: TGTGCCAGCAGGTTGCAGGGGGCAGGCGAGCAGTACTTC. Full variable domain (outside the CDR3, taken from reference TRBV28 and TRBJ2-7): DVKVTQSSRYLVKRTGEKVFLECVQDMDHENMFWYRQDPGLGLRLIYFSYDVKMKEKGDIPEGYSVSREKKERFSLILESASTNQTSMYLCASRLQGAGEQYFGPGTRLTVT.

This chain joins TRBV28 and TRBJ1-2; 7 bases agree with TRBD1. V lost 3 bases, J lost 7 bases, and 14 bases stayed unmatched. Germline V gene data show CDR1 as MDHEN and CDR2 as SYDVKM. The CDR3 length is 16 residues. The CDR3 coding sequence is TGTGCCAGCAGTTTGCCTGGACGACAGGGTGACTCTGGCTACACCTTC. Amino acids: CASSLPGRQGDSGYTF.

This rearrangement joins TRBV4-2 to TRBJ2-7; maybe TRBD2 (6 bases). V shed 4 bases and J shed 9 bases, with 19 bases lying between them. The CDR3 has 14 residues. Germline V lookup: CDR1 LGHNA, CDR2 YNFKEQ. The DNA for the CDR3 is TGTGCCAGCAGCCGGGAGGACACTCTTCCGGGGCAGTACTTC. It encodes CASSREDTLPGQYF.

This sequence joins TRBV5-1 and TRBJ2-2; D gene uncertain. The CDR3 consists of 18 residues. Germline V gene lookup returns CDR1 SGHRS and CDR2 YFSETQ. Trimming removed 0 bases from V and 0 bases from J, with 15 bases in between. CDR3 sequence: CASSLVRASRANTGELFF. The CDR3 DNA sequence: TGCGCCAGCAGCTTGGTGAGAGCCTCTCGGGCGAACACCGGGGAGCTGTTTTTT.

J is TRBJ2-7 and V is TRBV6-5; 9 bases match TRBD2. The V segment lost 8 bases and the J segment 5 bases; nucleotides outside the gene matches: 13. The CDR3 covers 15 residues. Germline loops: CDR1 MNHEY, CDR2 SVGAGI. CDR3 in amino acids: CASAGGGSGSHEQYF. The CDR3, as DNA: TGTGCCAGCGCAGGGGGGGGTAGCGGGAGCCACGAGCAGTACTTC.

This clone was recorded a few times. The V and J genes are TRBV23-1 and TRBJ2-2; D remains unclear. TRBV23-1 is designated an ORF whose function remains uncertain. The CDR3 is 12 residues long. Between the trimmed V and J ends, which lost 4 bases and 6 bases, there was a span of 6 bases. For the CDR3, the DNA is TGCGCCAGCAGTCCAAGGTCCGGGGAGCTGTTTTTT. As protein: CASSPRSGELFF.

The chain is built from TRBV27 and TRBJ2-7, with 9 bases identical to TRBD2. Germline CDR1 reads MNHEY; CDR2 reads SMNVEV (reference sequence). V was pared by 9 bases and J by 2 bases, with 11 bases of the junction left unmatched. The CDR3 runs to 15 residues. In DNA form, the CDR3 reads TGTGCCAGTTTCCACTTAGCGGGAGCGACCTACGAGCAGTACTTC. This codes for CASFHLAGATYEQYF.

The rearrangement links TRBV18 to TRBJ2-7; 12 nucleotides line up with TRBD1. The CDR3 is made up of 15 amino acids. Germline V CDR1 and CDR2: KGHSH, LQKENI. V lost 3 bases, J lost 7 bases, and 7 bases stayed unmatched. For the CDR3, the DNA is TGTGCCAGCTCACCGGCGGGACAGGGGGCGATAGAGCAGTACTTC. Translating gives CASSPAGQGAIEQYF.

V is TRBV6-6 and J is TRBJ2-2; the match to TRBD2 covers 8 bases. The CDR3 length is 15 residues. V shed 5 bases and J 3 bases; nucleotides not matched to a gene: 5. Per germline, CDR1 MNHNY and CDR2 SVGAGI (reference sequence). The CDR3 region has the DNA TGTGCCAGCAGTCCCTCGGGGGGGGACACCGGGGAGCTGTTTTTT. Its protein is CASSPSGGDTGELFF.